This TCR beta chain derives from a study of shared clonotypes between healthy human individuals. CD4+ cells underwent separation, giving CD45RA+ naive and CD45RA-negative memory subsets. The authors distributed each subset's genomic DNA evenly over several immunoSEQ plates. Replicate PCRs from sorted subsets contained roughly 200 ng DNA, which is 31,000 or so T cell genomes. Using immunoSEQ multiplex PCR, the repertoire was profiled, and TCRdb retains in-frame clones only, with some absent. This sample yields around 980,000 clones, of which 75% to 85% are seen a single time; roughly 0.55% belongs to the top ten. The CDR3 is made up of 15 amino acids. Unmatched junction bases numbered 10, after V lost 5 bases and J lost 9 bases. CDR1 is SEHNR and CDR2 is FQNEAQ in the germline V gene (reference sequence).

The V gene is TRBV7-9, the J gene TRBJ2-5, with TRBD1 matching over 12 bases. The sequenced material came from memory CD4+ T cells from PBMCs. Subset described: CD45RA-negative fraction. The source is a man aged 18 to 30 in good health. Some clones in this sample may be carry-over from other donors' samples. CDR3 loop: CASSPLGTGGPSQYF. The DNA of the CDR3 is TGTGCCAGCAGCCCCTTAGGGACAGGGGGCCCCTCCCAGTACTTC.